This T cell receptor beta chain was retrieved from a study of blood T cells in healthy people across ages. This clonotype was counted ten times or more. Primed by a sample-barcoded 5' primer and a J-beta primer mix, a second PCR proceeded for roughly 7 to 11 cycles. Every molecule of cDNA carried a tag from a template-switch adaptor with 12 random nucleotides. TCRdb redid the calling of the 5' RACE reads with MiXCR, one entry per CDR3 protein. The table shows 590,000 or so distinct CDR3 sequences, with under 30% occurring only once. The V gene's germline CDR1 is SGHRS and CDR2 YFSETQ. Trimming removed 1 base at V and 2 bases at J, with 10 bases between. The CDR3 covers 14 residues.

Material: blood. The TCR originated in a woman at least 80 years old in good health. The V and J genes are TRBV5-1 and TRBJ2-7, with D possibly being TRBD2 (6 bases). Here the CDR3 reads CASSLRGLPYEQYF. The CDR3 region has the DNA TGCGCCAGCAGCTTGCGGGGGTTACCCTACGAGCAGTACTTC.